The entry below describes one T cell receptor (beta chain). Its antigen is unknown. V was clipped by 2 bases and J by 0 bases, with 7 bases between them. Germline CDR1 reads SNHLY; CDR2 reads FYNNEI. The CDR3 is 14 residues long. Clones were sequenced by immunoSEQ multiplex PCR, and TCRdb holds only the in-frame ones, with some missing. The data hold some 22,000 clones, with around 96% observed a single time. Sorting defined conventional CD4 T cells as CD4+CD127+. The data were obtained in a study of B cell selection in AIRE deficiency. Study-level results: In TCRBV usage, CDR3 length and diversity, patient Tconv and Treg cells matched healthy donors. Of about 3,900 shared Treg TCRbeta sequences, around 30% were healthy-donor-only and over 8% patient-only.

The TCR originated in a human donor in good health. The chain combines TRBV2 with TRBJ1-1; a possible D gene is TRBD1 (5 bases). Sequences were obtained from CD4+CD127+ conventional T cells sorted from PBMCs. The CDR3 loop reads CASSERGVNTEAFF. CDR3 DNA sequence: TGTGCCAGCAGTGAACGGGGGGTGAACACTGAAGCTTTCTTT.